This record covers a single T cell receptor (beta chain). Its antigen is currently unknown. These data come from a study of cytomegalovirus exposure and HLA in healthy donors. Primers: 60 Vbeta forward and 13 Jbeta reverse. Profiling relied on immunoSEQ multiplex PCR, and the TCRdb table lists in-frame clones only, not all of them. Of 150,000 to 200,000 clones in the sample, roughly 80% are singletons; the top ten hold approximately 0.78%. The V gene lost 7 bases and the J gene lost 4 bases, with 20 bases spanning the gap. Germline CDR1 reads MGHRA; CDR2 reads YSYEKL. This CDR3 is 15 amino acids long. Findings and caveats of the study: TCR beta sequences reportedly predicted most subjects' HLA-A and HLA-B alleles accurately. One variant, a missense change in DCLRE1C, was linked in a later analysis to TCR beta V- and J-gene trimming. Reports indicated that the classifier achieved high specificity and sensitivity in diagnosing cytomegalovirus status.

The clonotype was recovered from a woman aged 18-29 years in good health and CMV-seronegative. Sequenced sample: PBMCs. The J gene is TRBJ2-7, the V gene TRBV4-1, with D possibly TRBD2 on 6 matching bases. The chain's CDR3 is CASTHGVSGAYEQYF. The CDR3 DNA is TGCGCCAGCACCCACGGGGTTAGCGGAGCTTACGAGCAGTACTTC.